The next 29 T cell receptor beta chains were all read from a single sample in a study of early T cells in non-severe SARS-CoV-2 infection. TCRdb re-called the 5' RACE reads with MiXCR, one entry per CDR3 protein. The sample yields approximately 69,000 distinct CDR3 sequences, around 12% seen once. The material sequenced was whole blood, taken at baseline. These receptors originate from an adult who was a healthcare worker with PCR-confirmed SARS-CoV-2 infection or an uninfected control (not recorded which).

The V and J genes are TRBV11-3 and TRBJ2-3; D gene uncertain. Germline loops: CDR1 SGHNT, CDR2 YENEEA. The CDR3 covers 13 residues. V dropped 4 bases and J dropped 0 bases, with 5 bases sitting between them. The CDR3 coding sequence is TGTGCCAGCAGCTCAGGTAGCACAGATACGCAGTATTTT. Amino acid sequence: CASSSGSTDTQYF.

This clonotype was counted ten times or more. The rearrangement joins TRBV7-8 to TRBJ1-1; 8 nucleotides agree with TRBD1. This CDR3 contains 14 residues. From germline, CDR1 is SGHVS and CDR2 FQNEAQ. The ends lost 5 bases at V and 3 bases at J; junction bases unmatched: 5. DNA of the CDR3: TGTGCCAGCAGCACACAGGGGGACTACACTGAAGCTTTCTTT. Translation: CASSTQGDYTEAFF. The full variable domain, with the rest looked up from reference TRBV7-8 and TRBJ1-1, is GAGVSQSPRYKVAKRGQDVALRCDPISGHVSLFWYQQALGQGPEFLTYFQNEAQLDKSGLPSDRFFAERPEGSVSTLKIQRTQQEDSAVYLCASSTQGDYTEAFFGQGTRLTVV.

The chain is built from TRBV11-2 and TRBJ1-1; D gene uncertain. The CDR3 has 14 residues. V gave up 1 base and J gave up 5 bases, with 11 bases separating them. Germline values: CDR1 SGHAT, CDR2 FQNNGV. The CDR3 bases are TGTGCCAGCAGCTTAGGATGGACGGCGACTGAAGCTTTCTTT. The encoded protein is CASSLGWTATEAFF.

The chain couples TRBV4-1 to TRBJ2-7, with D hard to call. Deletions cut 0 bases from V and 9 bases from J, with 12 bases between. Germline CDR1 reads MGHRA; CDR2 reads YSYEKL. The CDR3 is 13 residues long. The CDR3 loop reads CASSQEIQLGQYF. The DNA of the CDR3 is TGCGCCAGCAGCCAAGAAATACAGCTAGGGCAGTACTTC.

The DNA of the CDR3 is TGTGCCAGCAGCCGAGACAGGGGAGGTGAGCAGTTCTTC. As protein: CASSRDRGGEQFF. V and J are TRBV7-9 and TRBJ2-1, with 8 nucleotides matching TRBD1. The germline V gene encodes CDR1 SEHNR and CDR2 FQNEAQ (reference sequence). Trimming at V came to 5 bases and at J to 9 bases, leaving 6 bases not matched to a gene. The CDR3 spans 13 residues.

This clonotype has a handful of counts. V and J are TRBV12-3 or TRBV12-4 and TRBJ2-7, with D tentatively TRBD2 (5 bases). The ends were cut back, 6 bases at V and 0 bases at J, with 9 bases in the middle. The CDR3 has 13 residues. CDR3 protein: CASRDGNSYEQYF. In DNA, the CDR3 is TGTGCCAGCAGAGACGGGAACTCCTACGAGCAGTACTTC.

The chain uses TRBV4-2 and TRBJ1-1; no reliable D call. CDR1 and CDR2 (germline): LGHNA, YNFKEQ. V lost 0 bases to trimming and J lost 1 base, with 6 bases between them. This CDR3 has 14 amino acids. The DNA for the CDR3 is TGTGCCAGCAGCCAAGATCTGGCGAACACTGAAGCTTTCTTT. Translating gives CASSQDLANTEAFF.

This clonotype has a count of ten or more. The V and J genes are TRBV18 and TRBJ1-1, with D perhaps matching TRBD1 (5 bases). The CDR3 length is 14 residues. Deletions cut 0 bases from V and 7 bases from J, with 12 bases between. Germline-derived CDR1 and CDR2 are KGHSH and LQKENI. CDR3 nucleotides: TGTGCCAGCTCACCACCGTCCAGGGCGGGTGAAGCTTTCTTT. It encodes CASSPPSRAGEAFF.

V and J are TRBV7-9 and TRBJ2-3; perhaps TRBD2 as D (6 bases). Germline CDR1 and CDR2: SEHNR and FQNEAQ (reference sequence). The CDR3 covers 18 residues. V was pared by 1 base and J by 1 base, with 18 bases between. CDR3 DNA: TGTGCCAGCAGCTTAGGATCTTATAGCGGTTCTGGCACAGATACGCAGTATTTT. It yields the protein CASSLGSYSGSGTDTQYF. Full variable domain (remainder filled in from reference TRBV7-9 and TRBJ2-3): DTGVSQNPRHKITKRGQNVTFRCDPISEHNRLYWYRQTLGQGPEFLTYFQNEAQLEKSRLLSDRFSAERPKGSFSTLEIQRTEQGDSAMYLCASSLGSYSGSGTDTQYFGPGTRLTVL.

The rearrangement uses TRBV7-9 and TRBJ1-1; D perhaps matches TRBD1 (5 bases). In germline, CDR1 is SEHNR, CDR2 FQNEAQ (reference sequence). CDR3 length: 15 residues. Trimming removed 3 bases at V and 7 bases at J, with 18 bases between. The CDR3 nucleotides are TGTGCCAGCAGCTTCCAAGGACACGGCAGTGATGAAGCTTTCTTT. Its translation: CASSFQGHGSDEAFF.

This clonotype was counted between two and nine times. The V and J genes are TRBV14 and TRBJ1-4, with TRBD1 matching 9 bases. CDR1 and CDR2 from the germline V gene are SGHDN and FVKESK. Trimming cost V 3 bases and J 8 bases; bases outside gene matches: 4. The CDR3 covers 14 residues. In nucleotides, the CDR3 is TGTGCCAGCAGCCAGCGGACAGGGGACGAAAAACTGTTTTTT. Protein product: CASSQRTGDEKLFF.

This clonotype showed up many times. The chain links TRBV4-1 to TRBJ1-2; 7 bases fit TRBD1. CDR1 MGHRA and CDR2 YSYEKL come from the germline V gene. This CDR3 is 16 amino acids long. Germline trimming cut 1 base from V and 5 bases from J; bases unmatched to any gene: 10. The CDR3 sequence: CASSQAWGGGKYGYTF. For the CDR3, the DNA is TGCGCCAGCAGCCAAGCATGGGGAGGGGGCAAGTATGGCTACACCTTC.

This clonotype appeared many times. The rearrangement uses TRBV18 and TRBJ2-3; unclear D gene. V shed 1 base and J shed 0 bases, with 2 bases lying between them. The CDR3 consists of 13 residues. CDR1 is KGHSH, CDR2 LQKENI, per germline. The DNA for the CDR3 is TGTGCCAGCTCACCACTAAGCACAGATACGCAGTATTTT. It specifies CASSPLSTDTQYF.

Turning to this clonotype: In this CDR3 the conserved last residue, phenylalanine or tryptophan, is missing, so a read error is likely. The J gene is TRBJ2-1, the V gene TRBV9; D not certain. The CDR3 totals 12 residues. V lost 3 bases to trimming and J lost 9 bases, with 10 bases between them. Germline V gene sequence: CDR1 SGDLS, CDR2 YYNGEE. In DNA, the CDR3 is TGTGCCAGCAGCGGCTATAGTGCTGAGCAGTTCTCC. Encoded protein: CASSGYSAEQFS.

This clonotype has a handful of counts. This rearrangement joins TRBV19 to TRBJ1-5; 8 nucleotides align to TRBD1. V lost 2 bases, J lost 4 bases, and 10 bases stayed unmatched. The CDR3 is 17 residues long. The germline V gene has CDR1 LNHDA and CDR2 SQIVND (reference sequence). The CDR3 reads CASSIIPLTGGNQPQHF. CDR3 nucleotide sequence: TGTGCCAGTAGTATAATTCCCCTTACAGGGGGTAATCAGCCCCAGCATTTT.

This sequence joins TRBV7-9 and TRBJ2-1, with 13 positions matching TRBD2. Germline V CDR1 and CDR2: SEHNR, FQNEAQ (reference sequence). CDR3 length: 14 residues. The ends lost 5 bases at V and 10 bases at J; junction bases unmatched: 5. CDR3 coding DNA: TGTGCCAGCAGCCCGGGACTAGCGGGGATCGAGCAGTTCTTC. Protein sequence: CASSPGLAGIEQFF.

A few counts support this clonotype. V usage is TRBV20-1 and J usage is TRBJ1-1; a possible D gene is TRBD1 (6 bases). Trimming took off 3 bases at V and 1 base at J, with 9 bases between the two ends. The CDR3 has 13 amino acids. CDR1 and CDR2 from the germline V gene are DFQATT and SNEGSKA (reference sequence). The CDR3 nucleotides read TGCAGTGCTAGTAACAGGGCGAACACTGAAGCTTTCTTT. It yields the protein CSASNRANTEAFF.

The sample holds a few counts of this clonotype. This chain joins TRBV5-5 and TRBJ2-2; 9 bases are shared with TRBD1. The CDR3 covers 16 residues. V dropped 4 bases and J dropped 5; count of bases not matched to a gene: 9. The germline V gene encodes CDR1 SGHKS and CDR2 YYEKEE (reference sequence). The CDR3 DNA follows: TGTGCCAGCAGCAACCTTCGGGACAGGGTGACCGGGGAGCTGTTTTTT. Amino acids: CASSNLRDRVTGELFF. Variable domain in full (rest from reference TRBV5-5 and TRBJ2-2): DAGVTQSPTHLIKTRGQQVTLRCSPISGHKSVSWYQQVLGQGPQFIFQYYEKEERGRGNFPDRFSARQFPNYSSELNVNALLLGDSALYLCASSNLRDRVTGELFFGEGSRLTVL.

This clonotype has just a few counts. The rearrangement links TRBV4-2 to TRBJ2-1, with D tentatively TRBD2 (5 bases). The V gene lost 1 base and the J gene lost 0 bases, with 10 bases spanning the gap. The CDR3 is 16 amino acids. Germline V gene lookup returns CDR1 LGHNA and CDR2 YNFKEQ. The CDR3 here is CASSQAGGSSYNEQFF. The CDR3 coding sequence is TGTGCCAGCAGCCAAGCTGGAGGAAGCTCCTACAATGAGCAGTTCTTC.

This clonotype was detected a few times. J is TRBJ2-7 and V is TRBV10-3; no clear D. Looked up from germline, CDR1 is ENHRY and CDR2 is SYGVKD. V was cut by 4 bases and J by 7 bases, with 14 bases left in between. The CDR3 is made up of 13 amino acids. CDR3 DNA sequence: TGTGCCATCAGTGGGGCAGACTTTCTGGAGCAGTACTTC. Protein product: CAISGADFLEQYF.

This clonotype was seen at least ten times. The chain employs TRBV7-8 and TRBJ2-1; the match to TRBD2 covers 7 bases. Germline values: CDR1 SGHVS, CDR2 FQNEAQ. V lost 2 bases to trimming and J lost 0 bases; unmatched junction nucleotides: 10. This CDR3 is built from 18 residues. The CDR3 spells CASSLFGAGISSYNEQFF. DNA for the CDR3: TGTGCCAGCAGCTTATTCGGAGCGGGGATAAGCTCCTACAATGAGCAGTTCTTC.

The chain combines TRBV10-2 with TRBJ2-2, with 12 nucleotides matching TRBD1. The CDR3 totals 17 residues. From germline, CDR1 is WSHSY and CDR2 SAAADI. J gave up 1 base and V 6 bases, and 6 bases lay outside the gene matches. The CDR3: CASRGQGASLNTGELFF. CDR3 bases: TGCGCCAGCAGGGGACAGGGGGCCTCCTTGAACACCGGGGAGCTGTTTTTT.

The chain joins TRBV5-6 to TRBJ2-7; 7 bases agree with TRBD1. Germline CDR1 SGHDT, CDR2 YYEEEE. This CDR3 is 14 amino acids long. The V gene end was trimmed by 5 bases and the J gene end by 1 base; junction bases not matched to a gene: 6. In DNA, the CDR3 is TGTGCCAGCAGATACCGACAGGGTTCCTACGAGCAGTACTTC. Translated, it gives CASRYRQGSYEQYF.

CDR3 amino acids: CASSYAWDSPLHF. DNA for the CDR3: TGTGCCAGCAGTTACGCTTGGGATTCACCCCTCCACTTT. This chain joins TRBV6-6 and TRBJ1-6; the D is unclear. The CDR3 is 13 amino acids. CDR1 and CDR2 from the germline V gene are MNHNY and SVGAGI (reference sequence). V dropped 2 bases and J dropped 8 bases, with 7 bases sitting between them.

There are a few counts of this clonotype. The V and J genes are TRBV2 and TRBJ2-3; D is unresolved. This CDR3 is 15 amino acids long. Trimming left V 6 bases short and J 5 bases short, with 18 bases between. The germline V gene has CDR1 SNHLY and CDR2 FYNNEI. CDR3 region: CASRAGTNQRDTQYF. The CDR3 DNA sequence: TGTGCCAGCAGGGCAGGAACTAACCAGAGAGATACGCAGTATTTT.

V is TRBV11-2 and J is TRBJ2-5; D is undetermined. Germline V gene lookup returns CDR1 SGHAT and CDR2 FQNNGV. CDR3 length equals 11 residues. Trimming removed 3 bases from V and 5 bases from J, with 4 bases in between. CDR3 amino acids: CASSFAETQYF. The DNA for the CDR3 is TGTGCCAGCAGCTTCGCTGAGACCCAGTACTTC. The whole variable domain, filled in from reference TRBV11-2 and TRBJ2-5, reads EAGVAQSPRYKIIEKRQSVAFWCNPISGHATLYWYQQILGQGPKLLIQFQNNGVVDDSQLPKDRFSAERLKGVDSTLKIQPAKLEDSAVYLCASSFAETQYFGPGTRLLVL.

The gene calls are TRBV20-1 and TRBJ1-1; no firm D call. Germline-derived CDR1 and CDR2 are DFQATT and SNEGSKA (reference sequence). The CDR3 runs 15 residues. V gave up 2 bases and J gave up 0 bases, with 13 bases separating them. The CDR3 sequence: CSARSLLSVNTEAFF. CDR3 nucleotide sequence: TGCAGTGCTAGATCCCTCCTATCGGTGAACACTGAAGCTTTCTTT.

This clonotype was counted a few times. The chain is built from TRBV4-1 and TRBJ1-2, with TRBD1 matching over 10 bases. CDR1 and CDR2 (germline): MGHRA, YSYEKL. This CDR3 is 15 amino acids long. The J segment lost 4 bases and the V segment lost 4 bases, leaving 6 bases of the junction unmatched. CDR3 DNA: TGCGCCAGCAGCCGAGGGACAGGGGTCTCCTATGGCTACACCTTC. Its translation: CASSRGTGVSYGYTF.

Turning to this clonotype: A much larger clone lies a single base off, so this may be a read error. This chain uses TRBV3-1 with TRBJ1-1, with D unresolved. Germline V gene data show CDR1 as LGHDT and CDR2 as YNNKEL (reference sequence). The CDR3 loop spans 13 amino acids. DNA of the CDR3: TGTGCCAGCAGCCAAGAGGAGAACACTGAAGTTTTCTTT. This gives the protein CASSQEENTEVFF.